This TCR beta chain was obtained from a study of shared clonotypes between healthy human individuals. The CDR3 runs to 14 residues. CDR1 SGHDT and CDR2 YYEEEE come from the germline V gene. Deletions cut 0 bases from V and 0 bases from J, with 5 bases between. With regard to this clone: Its antigen is currently unknown.

Every one of the donors was a Caucasian adult that lived in Nashville, Tennessee. Investigators spread the genomic DNA of each subset evenly over several immunoSEQ plates. Original data processing: For the immunoSEQ data, sequences were junction-only without quality scores, so filtering differed. The assay was immunoSEQ multiplex PCR, and TCRdb's table has in-frame clones only and misses some. That table furnishes V, J and clone size, whereas the DNA furnished D and trimming. Of around 500,000 clones detected, more than 65% appear once; the ten largest clones hold approximately 12%. Study-wide results and caveats: Since donors were few, the genetic and exposure-history diversity represented was limited.

The sample was PBMCs. This receptor was obtained from a woman between 40 and 50 years old in good health. Some clones in this sample may be carry-over from other donors' samples. The chain uses TRBV5-6 and TRBJ2-3; no firm D call. The CDR3: CASSLGVSTDTQYF. For the CDR3, the DNA is TGTGCCAGCAGCTTGGGGGTCAGCACAGATACGCAGTATTTT.